The 2 T cell receptor delta chains below all came from one sample that was sequenced in a study of gamma-delta chains in newborns, infants, children. TCRdb reanalyzed the reads using CATT. Among around 6,000 delta-chain clones listed, 1.9% were seen once. Sequenced sample: blood. Source of these receptors: a child who was a newborn, infant or young child, either healthy, febrile or measles-vaccinated (not recorded which).

Comments on this clone: This could be a read error, since a much larger clone is one nucleotide away. Other DNA sequences within the sample encode an identical CDR3. This chain connects TRDV2 to TRDJ2; TRDD3 agrees at 11 bases. Unmatched junction bases numbered 2, after V lost 0 bases and J lost 0 bases. The germline CDR1 and CDR2 sequences are GEAIGNYY and EKD. The CDR3 length is 17 residues. The chain's CDR3 is CACDTVLGDTLTAQLFF. The CDR3 DNA follows: TGTGCCTGTGACACCGTACTGGGGGATACTTTGACAGCACAACTCTTCTTT.

This clone was detected only a few times. A read error likely explains this, since a far larger clone differs by one base. Other DNA sequences from this sample encode an identical CDR3 as well. The V call is TRDV2, the J call TRDJ2, with 11 bases matching TRDD3. The CDR3 is 16 amino acids. Germline CDR1 GEAIGNYY, CDR2 EKD. The DNA of the CDR3 is TGTGCCTGTGACACTCTGGGGGATACTTTGACAGCACAACTTTTCTTT. It translates to CACDTLGDTLTAQLFF.